The next 16 T cell receptor beta chains were all read from a single sample in a study of T cell changes during pregnancy in multiple sclerosis. Sequenced by immunoSEQ multiplex PCR; TCRdb stores in-frame clones only, minus some. Of tens of thousands of clones in the sample, roughly 92% were seen once. The source was CD4+ T cells from peripheral blood mononuclear cells, collected in the third trimester of pregnancy. Every receptor here comes from a female donor with multiple sclerosis, enrolled in a pregnancy study.

The chain has TRBV23-1 and TRBJ1-5; 7 bases are a match to TRBD1. TRBV23-1 is classed as an ORF, of uncertain function. With 0 bases clipped from V and 0 bases from J, the junction kept 17 bases outside the gene matches. The CDR3 contains 21 residues. The CDR3: CASSQSVTGETWVCSNQPQHF. The CDR3 bases are TGCGCCAGCAGTCAATCGGTCACAGGGGAGACCTGGGTGTGTAGCAATCAGCCCCAGCATTTT.

This chain connects TRBV28 to TRBJ1-2; D remains ambiguous. V lost 1 base and J 0 bases, leaving 6 bases between the germline ends. The CDR3 runs to 14 residues. The germline CDR1 and CDR2 sequences are MDHEN and SYDVKM. The CDR3 sequence is CASSLYPANYGYTF. For the CDR3, the DNA is TGTGCCAGCAGTTTATACCCAGCTAACTATGGCTACACCTTC.

The V and J genes are TRBV28 and TRBJ1-2; a possible D gene is TRBD1 (5 bases). The length of the CDR3 is 12 residues. The V and J ends lost 6 bases and 8 bases respectively, with 13 bases between them. In germline, CDR1 is MDHEN, CDR2 SYDVKM. The CDR3: CASSTGGRGYTF. Here the CDR3 DNA reads TGTGCCAGCAGCACCGGGGGTAGAGGCTACACCTTC.

The J gene is TRBJ2-3, the V gene TRBV28; 7 bases match TRBD2. This CDR3 comprises 12 residues. Germline V gene lookup returns CDR1 MDHEN and CDR2 SYDVKM. V dropped 11 bases and J dropped 0; count of bases not matched to a gene: 2. Here the CDR3 reads CAGSGSTDTQYF. The CDR3 nucleotides read TGTGCCGGTAGCGGGAGCACAGATACGCAGTATTTT.

This clone was picked up one time. V gene TRBV5-4 combines with J gene TRBJ2-3, with 16 nucleotides matching TRBD2. The CDR3 is made up of 17 amino acids. Germline CDR1 reads SGHNT; CDR2 reads YYREEE (reference sequence). V was clipped by 3 bases and J by 2 bases; unmatched bases: 3. CDR3 in amino acids: CASSSGTSGRVTDTQYF. Written as DNA, the CDR3 is TGTGCCAGCAGCTCCGGGACTAGCGGGAGGGTCACAGATACGCAGTATTTT.

The chain is built from TRBV7-3 and TRBJ1-4; D gene unclear. There are 16 residues in the CDR3. Trimming stripped 1 base from V and 7 bases from J, with 16 bases between. The germline gives CDR1 SGHTA, CDR2 FQGTGA. CDR3 nucleotides: TGTGCCAGCAGCTTAAGGTTCCTTAGCAGACGTGAAAAACTGTTTTTT. Encoded protein: CASSLRFLSRREKLFF.

CDR3 in DNA: TGTGCCAGCAGCCCTAGCGGGATCTCCTACGAGCAGTACTTC. It encodes CASSPSGISYEQYF. The chain uses TRBV7-8 and TRBJ2-7, with TRBD2 identical over 9 bases. The CDR3 has 14 amino acids. Germline V gene data show CDR1 as SGHVS and CDR2 as FQNEAQ. V lost 5 bases to trimming and J lost 0 bases; unmatched junction nucleotides: 2.

This sequence joins TRBV28 and TRBJ2-7; no reliable D call. CDR1 is MDHEN and CDR2 is SYDVKM in the germline V gene. The CDR3 spans 11 residues. Deletions cut 6 bases from V and 7 bases from J, with 10 bases between. The CDR3 coding sequence is TGTGCCAGCAGCCTTAGGCGGGAGCAGTACTTC. Translated, it gives CASSLRREQYF. The full variable domain, its missing parts supplied by reference TRBV28 and TRBJ2-7, is DVKVTQSSRYLVKRTGEKVFLECVQDMDHENMFWYRQDPGLGLRLIYFSYDVKMKEKGDIPEGYSVSREKKERFSLILESASTNQTSMYLCASSLRREQYFGPGTRLTVT.

This clone showed up just once. The chain is built from TRBV6-6 and TRBJ2-1; TRBD2 is a possible D gene (6 bases). CDR3 length: 12 amino acids. Per the germline V gene, CDR1 is MNHNY and CDR2 is SVGAGI (reference sequence). Deletions cut 8 bases from V and 8 bases from J, with 13 bases between. CDR3 nucleotides: TGTGCCAGCCGTCGGCGGGATGATGAGCAGTTCTTC. It is translated as CASRRRDDEQFF.

The chain joins TRBV19 to TRBJ2-7, with 12 bases matching TRBD1. There are 16 residues in the CDR3. CDR1 and CDR2 (germline): LNHDA, SQIVND (reference sequence). V lost 2 bases to trimming and J lost 6 bases; unmatched junction nucleotides: 8. CDR3 sequence: CASSINPGTGGGEQYF. CDR3 DNA sequence: TGTGCCAGTAGTATAAATCCCGGGACAGGGGGCGGCGAGCAGTACTTC. Drawing the rest from reference TRBV19 and TRBJ2-7, the complete variable domain is DGGITQSPKYLFRKEGQNVTLSCEQNLNHDAMYWYRQDPGQGLRLIYYSQIVNDFQKGDIAEGYSVSREKKESFPLTVTSAQKNPTAFYLCASSINPGTGGGEQYFGPGTRLTVT.

This sequence joins TRBV13 and TRBJ2-7; TRBD2 matches at 15 bases. The V gene's germline CDR1 is PRHDT and CDR2 FYEKMQ (reference sequence). The CDR3 runs 15 residues. V lost 7 bases to trimming and J lost 4 bases; unmatched junction nucleotides: 5. The CDR3 coding sequence is TGTGCCAGCACCGGACTAGCGGGAGGGACTTACGAGCAGTACTTC. Amino acid sequence: CASTGLAGGTYEQYF.

J is TRBJ1-5 and V is TRBV18, with D tentatively TRBD1 (5 bases). The V and J ends lost 3 bases and 2 bases respectively, with 8 bases between them. The CDR3 has 14 amino acids. Germline CDR1 is KGHSH and CDR2 is LQKENI. Here the CDR3 DNA reads TGTGCCAGCTCACCGACAGCCGGCAATCAGCCCCAGCATTTT. Encoded protein: CASSPTAGNQPQHF.

The chain recombines TRBV15 with TRBJ2-7; 7 bases align to TRBD2. Germline trimming cut 0 bases from V and 5 bases from J; bases unmatched to any gene: 7. The V gene's germline CDR1 is LNHNV and CDR2 YYDKDF (reference sequence). CDR3 length: 15 amino acids. The CDR3 nucleotides read TGTGCCACCAGCAGAGATCGCGGGAGATTTAACGAGCAGTACTTC. This gives the protein CATSRDRGRFNEQYF.

The genes are TRBV20-1 and TRBJ2-7, with unresolved D. Trimming took off 3 bases at V and 9 bases at J, with 12 bases between the two ends. The CDR3 totals 11 residues. Germline V CDR1 and CDR2: DFQATT, SNEGSKA (reference sequence). The CDR3 DNA reads TGCAGTGCTAGTAAGTTACGAGGGCAGTACTTC. Its translation: CSASKLRGQYF.

Of note for this clone: At one end the junction does not follow the germline gene, possibly because of a read error. The gene calls are TRBV7-7 and TRBJ2-5; 9 nucleotides agree with TRBD1. Germline CDR1 and CDR2: SSHAT and FNYEAQ (reference sequence). The CDR3 has 13 residues. The CDR3 protein is CASSFGTGETQYF. The CDR3 bases are TGTGCTAGCAGCTTTGGGACAGGGGAGACCCAGTACTTC.

The chain links TRBV5-1 to TRBJ2-2; unclear D gene. Germline V CDR1 and CDR2: SGHRS, YFSETQ. Trimming pared 4 bases from V and 5 bases from J, leaving 18 bases between. CDR3 size: 16 residues. CDR3 nucleotides: TGCGCCAGCAGCGCCCCCGCGACCGAGGTAACCGGGGAGCTGTTTTTT. Its protein product is CASSAPATEVTGELFF. The full variable domain, its missing parts supplied by reference TRBV5-1 and TRBJ2-2, is KAGVTQTPRYLIKTRGQQVTLSCSPISGHRSVSWYQQTPGQGLQFLFEYFSETQRNKGNFPGRFSGRQFSNSRSEMNVSTLELGDSALYLCASSAPATEVTGELFFGEGSRLTVL.